This record looks at one TCR beta chain sequence and its context. The data were obtained in a study of tumor and adjacent non-tumor tissue in lung cancer. This sample's RNA came from whole unsorted tissue. The library came from three nested PCR rounds adapted from ARM-PCR protocols. One entry per CDR3 protein, called by TCRdb with MiXCR from the multiplex PCR reads. The repertoire holds roughly 200,000 distinct CDR3 sequences, 60% to 75% seen once, with around 25% in the top ten. Germline CDR1 DFQATT, CDR2 SNEGSKA (reference sequence). V lost 3 bases, J lost 2 bases, and 10 bases lay in between. This CDR3 is 14 amino acids long.

This sequence was found in a man aged 55 to 69 with non-small cell lung cancer. Sequenced: lung tumor tissue. This chain links TRBV20-1 with TRBJ2-2; a weak D match, TRBD1 (5 bases). CDR3 region: CSASRQTNTGELFF. In DNA form, the CDR3 reads TGCAGTGCTAGCCGACAGACTAACACCGGGGAGCTGTTTTTT.